This T cell receptor beta chain was sequenced for a study of shared clonotypes between healthy human individuals. Measured with immunoSEQ multiplex PCR; TCRdb has only the in-frame clones, and not every one. The sample includes under 600,000 clones, almost 97% of them seen just once. This CDR3 has 18 residues. Trimming removed 4 bases from V and 1 base from J; junction bases left unmatched: 15. The germline gives CDR1 SQVTM, CDR2 ANQGSEA. V gene TRBV29-1 combines with J gene TRBJ1-2; 10 positions agree with TRBD1. The receptor comes from a woman younger than 45 in good health. Sequencing used naive CD4+ T cells sorted from blood. Subset given: CD45RA+ positively selected. The CDR3 sequence is CSVGKMGQGSPINYGYTF. The CDR3 DNA follows: TGCAGCGTTGGCAAGATGGGACAGGGGTCCCCAATTAACTATGGCTACACCTTC.